This T cell receptor (beta chain) comes out of a study of T cells in Graves' hyperthyroidism and ophthalmopathy. Study at large: Pretreatment peripheral blood was obtained at initial diagnosis. General observations from the study: The model forecast ophthalmopathy, anticipating it by a median roughly 6.3 months before onset.

The TCR beta CDR3 regions underwent amplification using RNA transcripts as the source. The TCR CDR3 was amplified in a first-round RT-PCR using the HTBI primer set. TCRdb called the multiplex PCR reads again in MiXCR, with one record for every CDR3 protein. The sample lists around 700,000 distinct CDR3 sequences, around 40% occurring once. The germline V gene has CDR1 SNHLY and CDR2 FYNNEI. V dropped 8 bases and J dropped 8 bases, with 18 bases sitting between them. The CDR3 is made up of 13 amino acids. Graves' hyperthyroidism without ophthalmopathy progression within 18 months was termed stable. Not enrolled were patients with uncontrolled infection, other autoimmune disease, pregnancy or lactation. A word on this clonotype: Antigen unknown.

This sequence originates from a woman in her thirties or forties with Graves' hyperthyroidism. V and J are TRBV2 and TRBJ1-2; TRBD1 might be the D (6 bases). Sequenced material: blood. The CDR3 spells CASPSSAGEGYTF. CDR3 in DNA: TGTGCCAGCCCATCCTCGGCAGGGGAGGGCTACACCTTC.